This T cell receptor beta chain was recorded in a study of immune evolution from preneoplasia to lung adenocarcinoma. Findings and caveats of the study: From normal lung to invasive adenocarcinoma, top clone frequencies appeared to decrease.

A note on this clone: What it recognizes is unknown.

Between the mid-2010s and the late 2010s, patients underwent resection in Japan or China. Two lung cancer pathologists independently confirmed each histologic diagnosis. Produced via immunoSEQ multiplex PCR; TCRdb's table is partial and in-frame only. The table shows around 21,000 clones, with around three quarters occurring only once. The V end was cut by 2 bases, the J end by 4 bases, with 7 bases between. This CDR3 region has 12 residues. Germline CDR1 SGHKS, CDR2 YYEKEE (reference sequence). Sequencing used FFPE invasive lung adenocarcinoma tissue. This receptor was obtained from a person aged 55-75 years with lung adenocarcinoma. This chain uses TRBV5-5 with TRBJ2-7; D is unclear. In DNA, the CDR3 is TGTGCCAGCAGCTTATCGGGTTACGAGCAGTACTTC. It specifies CASSLSGYEQYF.